Below, 9 T cell receptor beta chains from the same sample are listed, as sequenced in a study of CD8 T cells in Susac syndrome. An input of about 0.45 to 1 ug of RNA was subjected to reverse transcription using random hexamers. From the immunoSEQ multiplex PCR reads, TCRdb called clonotypes with MiXCR, one entry per CDR3 protein. The table records about 210,000 distinct CDR3 sequences, around 95% of them present only once. The material sequenced was CD4+ T cells from PBMCs. The receptor set was obtained from a human donor with multiple sclerosis.

This chain links TRBV18 with TRBJ2-7; D is tentatively TRBD1 or TRBD2 (5 bases each). The ends were cut back, 3 bases at V and 3 bases at J, with 15 bases in the middle. Germline CDR1 is KGHSH and CDR2 is LQKENI. This CDR3 spans 15 amino acids. CDR3 protein: CASSPGRGDYYEQYF. DNA for the CDR3: TGTGCCAGCTCACCCGGCCGGGGCGATTACTACGAGCAGTACTTC.

The chain couples TRBV30 to TRBJ1-1, with 7 bases lining up with TRBD1. CDR3 length equals 15 residues. Looked up from germline, CDR1 is GTSNPN and CDR2 is SVGIG (reference sequence). The J segment lost 3 bases and the V segment lost 8 bases, leaving 15 bases of the junction unmatched. CDR3: CAQGAGTVVDTEAFF. The CDR3 DNA follows: TGTGCCCAAGGGGCGGGGACAGTCGTGGACACTGAAGCTTTCTTT.

The chain couples TRBV24-1 to TRBJ2-5, with TRBD1 as a possible D gene (7 bases). Germline V gene sequence: CDR1 KGHDR, CDR2 SFDVKD. The CDR3 spans 13 residues. The V and J ends lost 9 bases and 1 base respectively, with 11 bases between them. CDR3 amino acids: CATSGGPQETQYF. In DNA form, the CDR3 reads TGTGCCACCTCAGGGGGGCCCCAAGAGACCCAGTACTTC.

The chain combines TRBV7-2 with TRBJ2-5; TRBD2 aligns across 16 bases. Germline CDR1 SGHTA, CDR2 FQGNSA. This CDR3 region has 17 residues. The V gene end was trimmed by 4 bases and the J gene end by 5 bases; junction bases not matched to a gene: 7. CDR3 DNA: TGTGCCAGCAGCTCGGGAGGGACTAGCGGGAGGGGGGAGACCCAGTACTTC. Its protein is CASSSGGTSGRGETQYF.

The chain employs TRBV5-1 and TRBJ1-1; 9 positions agree with TRBD1. Trimming at V came to 4 bases and at J to 4 bases, leaving 8 bases not matched to a gene. This CDR3 is built from 15 residues. Germline loops: CDR1 SGHRS, CDR2 YFSETQ. This CDR3 reads CASSPRTGEGTEAFF. CDR3 in DNA: TGCGCCAGCAGCCCCCGGACAGGGGAGGGCACTGAAGCTTTCTTT.

The chain has TRBV5-6 and TRBJ2-1; 9 bases line up with TRBD1. CDR1 is SGHDT and CDR2 is YYEEEE in the germline V gene. The CDR3 length is 12 residues. With V trimmed by 5 bases and J by 9 bases, 3 bases remained unmatched. CDR3 in amino acids: CASSPDRGEQFF. CDR3 nucleotides: TGTGCCAGCAGTCCGGACAGGGGTGAGCAGTTCTTC. The full variable domain, rest sourced from reference TRBV5-6 and TRBJ2-1, is DAGVTQSPTHLIKTRGQQVTLRCSPKSGHDTVSWYQQALGQGPQFIFQYYEEEERQRGNFPDRFSGHQFPNYSSELNVNALLLGDSALYLCASSPDRGEQFFGPGTRLTVL.

CDR3 sequence reads: CASSRGTDNQPQHF. In nucleotides, the CDR3 is TGTGCCAGTAGTAGGGGGACGGACAATCAGCCCCAGCATTTT. This sequence joins TRBV19 and TRBJ1-5; tentative D call: TRBD1 (5 bases). The CDR3 covers 14 residues. Per the germline V gene, CDR1 is LNHDA and CDR2 is SQIVND (reference sequence). The germline V and J ends were trimmed by 4 bases and 3 bases, with 10 bases remaining between them.

The J gene is TRBJ2-3, the V gene TRBV5-1; the D gene is possibly TRBD2 (5 bases). Trimming removed 4 bases at V and 6 bases at J, with 15 bases between. The CDR3 extends over 14 amino acids. Germline V gives CDR1 SGHRS, CDR2 YFSETQ. The CDR3 protein is CASSGNPSSDTQYF. CDR3 sequence (DNA): TGCGCCAGCAGCGGAAACCCTAGCAGCGATACGCAGTATTTT.

The J gene is TRBJ2-1, the V gene TRBV20-1; 8 nucleotides align to TRBD1. V trimming: 5 bases; J trimming: 1 base; junction bases outside the gene matches: 10. CDR1 is DFQATT, CDR2 SNEGSKA, per germline (reference sequence). This CDR3 has 16 residues. The CDR3: CSAHTRTGRSYNEQFF. CDR3 nucleotide sequence: TGCAGTGCTCACACTCGGACAGGGAGGTCCTACAATGAGCAGTTCTTC.